A single sample is the source of the 32 T cell receptor beta chains below, sequenced in a study of shared clonotypes between healthy human individuals. Assay used: immunoSEQ multiplex PCR; TCRdb lists only in-frame clones, some missing. Of 2 million to 3 million clones detected, under 95% appear once; the ten largest clones hold 0.36%. Sequenced input: naive CD4+ T cells from PBMCs. This sample's subset: CD45RA+ positively selected. Receptors originate from a man between 18 and 35 years old in good health. Some clones in this sample may be carry-over from other donors' samples.

J is TRBJ1-3 and V is TRBV9; D is ambiguous. This CDR3 is 13 amino acids long. Germline CDR1 SGDLS, CDR2 YYNGEE. V was clipped by 4 bases and J by 7 bases, with 12 bases between them. This chain's CDR3 is CASSLPPRNTIYF. For the CDR3, the DNA is TGTGCCAGCAGCCTACCCCCGAGGAACACCATATATTTT.

The J gene is TRBJ2-3, the V gene TRBV18, with 7 bases fitting TRBD2. This CDR3 contains 16 residues. Germline loops: CDR1 KGHSH, CDR2 LQKENI. The J segment lost 3 bases and the V segment lost 0 bases, leaving 6 bases of the junction unmatched. The CDR3 spells CASSPPLGEGTDTQYF. The CDR3 DNA is TGTGCCAGCTCACCACCGCTCGGGGAGGGTACAGATACGCAGTATTTT.

The genes are TRBV6-5 and TRBJ1-1; 8 bases are shared with TRBD1. The germline V gene has CDR1 MNHEY and CDR2 SVGAGI. The junction had 2 bases not matched to a gene; V was cut back by 5 bases and J by 3 bases. This CDR3 is 13 amino acids long. The CDR3 spells CASSIQGDTEAFF. CDR3 coding DNA: TGTGCCAGCAGTATACAGGGGGACACTGAAGCTTTCTTT.

The chain employs TRBV6-1 and TRBJ1-5; tentatively, D is TRBD1 (5 bases). Per the germline V gene, CDR1 is MNHNS and CDR2 is SASEGT. This CDR3 is 15 amino acids long. Trimming stripped 6 bases from V and 3 bases from J, with 15 bases between. The CDR3 sequence: CASSGGPVNNQPQHF. CDR3 coding DNA: TGTGCCAGCAGCGGGGGACCGGTTAACAATCAGCCCCAGCATTTT.

Remarks on this clone: The same CDR3 also results from other DNA sequences found in this sample. The genes are TRBV6-5 and TRBJ1-4; D call uncertain. The length of the CDR3 is 15 residues. Germline values: CDR1 MNHEY, CDR2 SVGAGI. With 6 bases removed from V and 0 bases from J, the gap between germline ends came to 11 bases. DNA for the CDR3: TGTGCCAGCAGCTACCGGGCAGCAACTAATGAAAAACTGTTTTTT. It specifies CASSYRAATNEKLFF.

The chain carries TRBV6-5 and TRBJ1-3, with unresolved D. This CDR3 contains 14 residues. Germline V CDR1 and CDR2: MNHEY, SVGAGI. V lost 7 bases and J lost 2, with 12 bases in between. CDR3 nucleotide sequence: TGTGCCAGCACTCCAAAGGGTGCTGGAAACACCATATATTTT. Translated, it gives CASTPKGAGNTIYF.

The J gene is TRBJ1-1, the V gene TRBV28, with TRBD1 identical over 8 bases. Per germline, CDR1 MDHEN and CDR2 SYDVKM. With 5 bases clipped from V and 9 bases from J, the junction kept 8 bases outside the gene matches. CDR3 size: 13 residues. CDR3 sequence reads: CASSVYRGEQAFF. The CDR3 region has the DNA TGTGCCAGCAGTGTATACAGGGGGGAGCAAGCTTTCTTT.

About this clone itself: Other DNA sequences from this sample encode an identical CDR3 as well. The rearrangement uses TRBV18 and TRBJ1-1; TRBD1 is a possible D gene (5 bases). The CDR3 contains 14 residues. Trimming cost V 3 bases and J 3 bases, with 11 bases left between them. CDR1 and CDR2 (germline): KGHSH, LQKENI. CDR3 protein: CASSPGGQDTEAFF. The CDR3 DNA reads as TGTGCCAGCTCACCCGGAGGACAAGACACTGAAGCTTTCTTT.

The V and J genes are TRBV5-1 and TRBJ2-5, with D perhaps assigned TRBD1 or TRBD2 (5 bases each). The CDR3 covers 16 residues. Germline assignment: CDR1 SGHRS and CDR2 YFSETQ. V dropped 4 bases and J dropped 1 base, with 17 bases sitting between them. The CDR3 bases are TGCGCCAGCAGCGGAGGATGGGACCCAGGCCAAGAGACCCAGTACTTC. This encodes CASSGGWDPGQETQYF.

The chain combines TRBV18 with TRBJ1-4; perhaps TRBD1 as D (5 bases). The CDR3 contains 15 residues. CDR1 is KGHSH, CDR2 LQKENI, per germline. The V and J ends lost 2 bases and 7 bases respectively, with 14 bases between them. CDR3 coding DNA: TGTGCCAGCTCACCATATCCGGGGCGCGGTGAAAAACTGTTTTTT. Its translation is CASSPYPGRGEKLFF.

This rearrangement joins TRBV5-1 to TRBJ2-3; 9 bases agree with TRBD1. Trimming took 3 bases from V and 6 from J; bases not matched to a gene: 5. Germline lookup yields CDR1 SGHRS and CDR2 YFSETQ. This CDR3 has 14 residues. The CDR3 bases are TGCGCCAGCAGCTCACAGGGGGCATCGGATACGCAGTATTTT. Translating it yields CASSSQGASDTQYF.

Notes on this clone: Mismatch with germline at one junction end may stem from a read error. The J gene is TRBJ2-4, the V gene TRBV6-5; 7 bases are a match to TRBD2. The germline CDR1 and CDR2 sequences are MNHEY and SVGAGI. The CDR3 extends over 15 amino acids. Here the CDR3 DNA reads TGTGCCAGCAGGGGAGGGCAGGCAGCCCAAAACATTCAGTACTTC. As protein: CASRGGQAAQNIQYF.

The genes are TRBV5-4 and TRBJ2-3; 8 nucleotides line up with TRBD2. Trimming took 3 bases from V and 3 from J; bases not matched to a gene: 12. The germline gives CDR1 SGHNT, CDR2 YYREEE (reference sequence). The CDR3 length is 17 residues. DNA for the CDR3: TGTGCCAGCAGCTCTCCGGGACTAGTCAAGATAACAGATACGCAGTATTTT. As protein: CASSSPGLVKITDTQYF.

V usage is TRBV18 and J usage is TRBJ2-4; 10 bases map to TRBD2. Per the germline V gene, CDR1 is KGHSH and CDR2 is LQKENI. The CDR3 sequence is 16 residues long. Germline trimming cut 5 bases from V and 6 bases from J; bases unmatched to any gene: 10. Here the CDR3 DNA reads TGTGCCAGCTCATACTCTAGCGGGAGTTACGGAAACATTCAGTACTTC. Protein product: CASSYSSGSYGNIQYF.

The J gene is TRBJ2-1, the V gene TRBV5-4; TRBD2 matches at 10 bases. V trimming: 4 bases; J trimming: 10 bases; junction bases outside the gene matches: 14. This CDR3 comprises 16 residues. CDR1 SGHNT and CDR2 YYREEE come from the germline V gene (reference sequence). The CDR3 DNA reads as TGTGCCAGCAGCCAAGGGGGGGCTAGCGGGAGTGAGGAGCAGTTCTTC. Its translation is CASSQGGASGSEEQFF.

The chain has TRBV4-3 and TRBJ2-6; D perhaps matches TRBD2 (5 bases). Germline assignment: CDR1 LGHNA and CDR2 YSLEER. The CDR3 has 15 residues. V dropped 1 base and J dropped 1 base, with 5 bases sitting between them. Here the CDR3 reads CASSQGGSGANVLTF. The CDR3 DNA reads as TGCGCCAGCAGCCAAGGAGGGTCTGGGGCCAACGTCCTGACTTTC.

This clone was seen once. V is TRBV11-2 and J is TRBJ2-7; a weak D match, TRBD2 (5 bases). CDR1 SGHAT and CDR2 FQNNGV come from the germline V gene. Trimming stripped 5 bases from V and 3 bases from J, with 11 bases between. The CDR3 covers 13 residues. The CDR3, as DNA: TGTGCCAGCAGCCCTACTAGAGTCTACGAGCAGTACTTC. Its translation: CASSPTRVYEQYF.

The chain combines TRBV27 with TRBJ1-2; D possibly corresponds to TRBD1 (6 bases). This CDR3 contains 13 residues. Per germline, CDR1 MNHEY and CDR2 SMNVEV (reference sequence). The germline V and J ends were trimmed by 6 bases and 3 bases, with 11 bases remaining between them. Here the CDR3 reads CASSLQGHYGYTF. Written as DNA, the CDR3 is TGTGCCAGCAGCTTACAGGGCCACTATGGCTACACCTTC.

The V and J genes are TRBV5-1 and TRBJ2-7; 7 nucleotides align to TRBD2. There are 14 residues in the CDR3. Germline values: CDR1 SGHRS, CDR2 YFSETQ. The V gene end was trimmed by 0 bases and the J gene end by 6 bases; junction bases not matched to a gene: 6. The CDR3 protein is CASSLVGGSLEQYF. The CDR3 bases are TGCGCCAGCAGCTTGGTGGGCGGGAGTCTCGAGCAGTACTTC.

The CDR3 DNA follows: TGTGCCAGCAGTTCCCGACAGGCCGTCTATTCACCCCTCCACTTT. This translates into CASSSRQAVYSPLHF. The chain carries TRBV27 and TRBJ1-6; perhaps TRBD1 as D (6 bases). CDR3 length: 15 residues. In germline, CDR1 is MNHEY, CDR2 SMNVEV (reference sequence). V was shortened by 4 bases and J by 8 bases, with 15 bases between the two germline ends.

Details on this clone: Other DNA sequences in the sample encode the same CDR3. The chain is built from TRBV6-6 and TRBJ1-4; 8 bases are shared with TRBD1. The CDR3 contains 15 residues. With 6 bases clipped from V and 0 bases from J, the junction kept 3 bases outside the gene matches. Germline loops: CDR1 MNHNY, CDR2 SVGAGI (reference sequence). CDR3 nucleotides: TGTGCCAGCAGCCCAGGGGGCGCAACTAATGAAAAACTGTTTTTT. This gives the protein CASSPGGATNEKLFF.

The table lists this clone with a few counts. The chain uses TRBV29-1 and TRBJ1-1; D uncertain. This CDR3 contains 14 residues. The V and J ends lost 6 bases and 0 bases respectively, with 14 bases between them. Germline-derived CDR1 and CDR2 are SQVTM and ANQGSEA. The CDR3: CSVRSNLMNTEAFF. CDR3 nucleotide sequence: TGCAGCGTCAGGAGCAACCTCATGAACACTGAAGCTTTCTTT.

This clone was picked up one time. The V call is TRBV12-5, the J call TRBJ2-5; no clear D. This CDR3 is 12 amino acids long. Per the germline V gene, CDR1 is LGHNT and CDR2 is FRNRAP. Trimming cost V 1 base and J 9 bases, with 9 bases left between them. For the CDR3, the DNA is TGTGCTAGTGGTTTGGCGGAAGGCTCCCAGTACTTC. Translated: CASGLAEGSQYF. Full variable domain (outside the CDR3, taken from reference TRBV12-5 and TRBJ2-5): DARVTQTPRHKVTEMGQEVTMRCQPILGHNTVFWYRQTMMQGLELLAYFRNRAPLDDSGMPKDRFSAEMPDATLATLKIQPSEPRDSAVYFCASGLAEGSQYFGPGTRLLVL.

About this clone: Other nucleotide sequences in the sample specify the same CDR3. The DNA of the CDR3 is TGCGCCAGCAGCTTGGAGGGACGGACGAATGAAAAACTGTTTTTT. Protein sequence: CASSLEGRTNEKLFF. V and J are TRBV5-1 and TRBJ1-4; D is perhaps TRBD1 (5 bases). CDR1 and CDR2 from the germline V gene are SGHRS and YFSETQ. Between the trimmed V and J ends, which lost 0 bases and 5 bases, there was a span of 11 bases. CDR3 length: 15 amino acids.

This clone was detected only once. V is TRBV7-9 and J is TRBJ1-1, with unresolved D. V was trimmed by 1 base and J by 6 bases, leaving 12 bases between them. The CDR3 is 14 residues long. Germline V gene lookup returns CDR1 SEHNR and CDR2 FQNEAQ (reference sequence). The CDR3 DNA reads TGTGCCAGCAGCTTAGTGTCGTGGTCGTCTGAAGCTTTCTTT. Its translation: CASSLVSWSSEAFF.

The CDR3 DNA reads TGTGCCAGCAGGGTGGGACTAGCGGAACACACCGGGGAGCTGTTTTTT. This codes for CASRVGLAEHTGELFF. The rearrangement uses TRBV2 and TRBJ2-2; 11 nucleotides align to TRBD2. CDR3 length: 16 residues. Unmatched junction bases numbered 6, after V lost 6 bases and J lost 3 bases. The germline CDR1 and CDR2 sequences are SNHLY and FYNNEI.

The rearrangement uses TRBV7-3 and TRBJ2-1, with 7 bases fitting TRBD2. V lost 0 bases to trimming and J lost 8 bases; unmatched junction nucleotides: 10. The CDR3 runs to 16 residues. CDR1 and CDR2 from the germline V gene are SGHTA and FQGTGA. CDR3: CASSLTKRDASHEQFF. CDR3 sequence (DNA): TGTGCCAGCAGCTTAACTAAGCGGGATGCGAGTCATGAGCAGTTCTTC.

This clone showed up just a few times. The gene calls are TRBV9 and TRBJ1-1, with a possible D match to TRBD1 (6 bases). V was cut by 4 bases and J by 4 bases, with 20 bases left in between. CDR1 is SGDLS, CDR2 YYNGEE, per germline. The CDR3 extends over 16 amino acids. This CDR3 reads CASSPSQDRRTTEAFF. The DNA for the CDR3 is TGTGCCAGCAGCCCCTCACAGGACAGAAGAACCACTGAAGCTTTCTTT.

This clone was observed a few times. The chain uses TRBV29-1 and TRBJ1-1; no clear D gene. V was clipped by 4 bases and J by 3 bases, with 6 bases between them. Germline CDR1 and CDR2: SQVTM and ANQGSEA. The CDR3 contains 11 residues. CDR3 coding DNA: TGCAGCGTTGGGCAGGACACTGAAGCTTTCTTT. This translates into CSVGQDTEAFF.

V and J are TRBV5-1 and TRBJ2-7; 7 bases match TRBD2. Germline trimming cut 0 bases from V and 3 bases from J; bases unmatched to any gene: 6. CDR3 length: 15 amino acids. Germline V CDR1 and CDR2: SGHRS, YFSETQ. The CDR3 protein is CASSLAGREDYEQYF. Here the CDR3 DNA reads TGCGCCAGCAGCTTGGCCGGACGGGAGGACTACGAGCAGTACTTC. Full variable domain (missing parts from reference TRBV5-1 and TRBJ2-7): KAGVTQTPRYLIKTRGQQVTLSCSPISGHRSVSWYQQTPGQGLQFLFEYFSETQRNKGNFPGRFSGRQFSNSRSEMNVSTLELGDSALYLCASSLAGREDYEQYFGPGTRLTVT.

The chain is built from TRBV5-5 and TRBJ2-5; 13 nucleotides match TRBD2. The trim removed 4 bases at V and 2 bases at J, leaving 5 bases unmatched. Looked up from germline, CDR1 is SGHKS and CDR2 is YYEKEE (reference sequence). The CDR3 sequence is 16 residues long. CDR3 sequence (DNA): TGTGCCAGCAGCGGATCACTAGCGGGAGGGCAAGAGACCCAGTACTTC. Translation gives CASSGSLAGGQETQYF.

The chain carries TRBV6-5 and TRBJ1-1; no reliable D call. The CDR3 is made up of 15 amino acids. Trimming took off 0 bases at V and 2 bases at J, with 10 bases between the two ends. Germline assignment: CDR1 MNHEY and CDR2 SVGAGI. The DNA for the CDR3 is TGTGCCAGCAGTTACTCGAAACGGGGTAACACTGAAGCTTTCTTT. Translated: CASSYSKRGNTEAFF.